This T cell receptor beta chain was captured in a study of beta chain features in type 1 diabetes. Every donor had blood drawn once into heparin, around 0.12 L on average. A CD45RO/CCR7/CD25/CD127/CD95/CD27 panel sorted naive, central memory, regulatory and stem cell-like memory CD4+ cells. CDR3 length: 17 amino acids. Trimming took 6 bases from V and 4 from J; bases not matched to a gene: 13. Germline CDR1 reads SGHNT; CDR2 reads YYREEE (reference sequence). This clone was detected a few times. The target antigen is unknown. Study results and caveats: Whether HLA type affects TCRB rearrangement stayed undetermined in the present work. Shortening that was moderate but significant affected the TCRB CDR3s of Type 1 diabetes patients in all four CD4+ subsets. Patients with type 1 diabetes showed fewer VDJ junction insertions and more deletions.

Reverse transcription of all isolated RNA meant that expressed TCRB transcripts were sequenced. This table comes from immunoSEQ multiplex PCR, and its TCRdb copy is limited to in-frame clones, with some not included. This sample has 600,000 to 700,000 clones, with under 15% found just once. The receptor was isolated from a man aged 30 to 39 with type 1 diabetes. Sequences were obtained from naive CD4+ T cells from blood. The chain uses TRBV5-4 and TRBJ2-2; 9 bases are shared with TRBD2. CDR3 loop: CASTKGSAGGSTGELFF. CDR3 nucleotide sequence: TGTGCCAGCACCAAAGGGTCCGCGGGGGGGTCCACCGGGGAGCTGTTTTTT. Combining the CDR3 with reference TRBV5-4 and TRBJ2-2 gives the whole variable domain ETGVTQSPTHLIKTRGQQVTLRCSSQSGHNTVSWYQQALGQGPQFIFQYYREEENGRGNFPPRFSGLQFPNYSSELNVNALELDDSALYLCASTKGSAGGSTGELFFGEGSRLTVL.